This T cell receptor beta chain was documented in a study of molecular identifiers for immune sequencing clone quantification. General study findings and limits: The study reportedly detected spiked Jurkat TCR RNA from one cell among about 970,000 naive cells.

This clonotype was observed a few times. As yet, its antigen is unknown. The V and J ends lost 5 bases and 3 bases respectively, with 18 bases between them. The CDR3 loop spans 16 amino acids. One entry per CDR3 protein results from TCRdb running MiXCR on the PCR reads. The table records 550,000 to 750,000 distinct CDR3 sequences, 20% of them present only once. Preparation of naive CD8 libraries involved about 17,000 to 1,100,000 sorted cells and 10%, 30% or 50% RNA. The sample comprised naive CD8+ T cells from blood, with Jurkat cell RNA spiked in. This sample's subset: FACS-sorted CD8+CD4-CCR7+CD45RA+ naive T cells. The V gene is TRBV12-3 or TRBV12-4, the J gene TRBJ2-3; D is ambiguous. The receptor was isolated from a human donor in good health. Some libraries in this study had Jurkat cell RNA spiked in. CDR3 protein: CASSARAYLGTDTQYF. In DNA form, the CDR3 reads TGTGCCAGCAGTGCCCGGGCCTACCTCGGGACAGATACGCAGTATTTT.